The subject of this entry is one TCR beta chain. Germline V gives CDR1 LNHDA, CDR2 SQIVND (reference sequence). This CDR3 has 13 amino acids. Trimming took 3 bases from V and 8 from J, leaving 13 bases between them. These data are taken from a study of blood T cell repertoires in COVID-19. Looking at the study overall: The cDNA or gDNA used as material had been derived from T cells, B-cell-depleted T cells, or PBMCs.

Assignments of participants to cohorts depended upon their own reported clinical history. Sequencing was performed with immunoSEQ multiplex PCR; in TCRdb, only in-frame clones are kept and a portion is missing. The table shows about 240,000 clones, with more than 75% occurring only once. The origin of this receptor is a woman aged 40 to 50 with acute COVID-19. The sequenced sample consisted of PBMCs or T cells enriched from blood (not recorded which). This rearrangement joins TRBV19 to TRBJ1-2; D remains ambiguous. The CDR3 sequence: CASSIGLEWGYTF. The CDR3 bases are TGTGCCAGTAGTATCGGACTCGAGTGGGGCTACACCTTC.